Listed here are 22 T cell receptor beta chains from one sample, sequenced in a study of a mutant IDH1 vaccine in newly diagnosed glioma. Using immunoSEQ multiplex PCR, the repertoire was profiled, and TCRdb retains in-frame clones only, with some absent. The profile covers approximately 100,000 clones, with nearly 90% appearing a single time and 0.75% to 0.95% taken by the ten largest. Time point specified: week 47, end of study. Alongside topical imiquimod, each dose of vaccine comprised 300 ug of mutant IDH1 20-mer peptide. These receptors' targets are unknown. The sample here was PBMCs, taken from a glioma patient whose treatment included an IDH1 peptide vaccine. The receptors here all came from a woman aged 45 to 65 with glioma.

V and J are TRBV9 and TRBJ1-6; weak D call: TRBD1 (6 bases). V was clipped by 3 bases and J by 10 bases, with 14 bases between them. CDR1 is SGDLS and CDR2 is YYNGEE in the germline V gene. The CDR3 runs to 14 residues. The CDR3 sequence: CASSDPRGKSPLHF. The CDR3 nucleotides read TGTGCCAGCAGCGACCCCAGGGGCAAATCACCCCTCCACTTT.

The table lists this clone with a count of one. The V call is TRBV5-5, the J call TRBJ2-7, with D perhaps assigned TRBD1 or TRBD2 (5 bases each). Trimming removed 4 bases from V and 7 bases from J, with 21 bases in between. Germline V lookup: CDR1 SGHKS, CDR2 YYEKEE (reference sequence). The CDR3 runs to 15 residues. CDR3 amino acids: CASSHRRTQGREQYF. Written as DNA, the CDR3 is TGTGCCAGCAGCCACAGGAGGACTCAAGGTCGGGAGCAGTACTTC.

This clone was recorded a few times. The chain couples TRBV2 to TRBJ1-1; D gene unclear. The CDR3 runs 12 residues. The V end was cut by 8 bases, the J end by 10 bases, with 17 bases between. The germline V gene has CDR1 SNHLY and CDR2 FYNNEI. DNA of the CDR3: TGTGCCAGCGGGCTCCGGGAGCCTGGAGCTTTCTTT. Its translation is CASGLREPGAFF.

This chain links TRBV7-9 with TRBJ2-2, with 8 bases that match TRBD2. Germline lookup yields CDR1 SEHNR and CDR2 FQNEAQ (reference sequence). The CDR3 has 17 residues. J gave up 5 bases and V 1 base, and 9 bases lay outside the gene matches. The CDR3 protein is CASSLVSTSVGTGELFF. CDR3 coding DNA: TGTGCCAGCAGCTTAGTCTCGACTAGCGTCGGGACCGGGGAGCTGTTTTTT. The variable domain in full, with the rest retrieved from reference TRBV7-9 and TRBJ2-2, is DTGVSQNPRHKITKRGQNVTFRCDPISEHNRLYWYRQTLGQGPEFLTYFQNEAQLEKSRLLSDRFSAERPKGSFSTLEIQRTEQGDSAMYLCASSLVSTSVGTGELFFGEGSRLTVL.

This clone was detected only once. The chain couples TRBV2 to TRBJ1-1; TRBD1 aligns across 10 bases. Germline loops: CDR1 SNHLY, CDR2 FYNNEI. The CDR3 runs to 17 residues. V lost 7 bases and J lost 5; bases outside the gene matches: 16. The CDR3 reads CASTGRATGQGWTEAFF. CDR3 nucleotide sequence: TGTGCCAGCACCGGACGCGCCACGGGACAGGGGTGGACTGAAGCTTTCTTT. Filled out from reference TRBV2 and TRBJ1-1, the complete variable domain reads EPEVTQTPSHQVTQMGQEVILRCVPISNHLYFYWYRQILGQKVEFLVSFYNNEISEKSEIFDDQFSVERPDGSNFTLKIRSTKLEDSAMYFCASTGRATGQGWTEAFFGQGTRLTVV.

V and J are TRBV10-1 and TRBJ2-7; 7 bases match TRBD2. With V trimmed by 4 bases and J by 7 bases, 7 bases remained unmatched. This CDR3 is built from 13 residues. Germline V gene data show CDR1 as WNHNN and CDR2 as SYGVQD (reference sequence). CDR3: CASSASAGWEQYF. CDR3 nucleotide sequence: TGCGCCAGCAGTGCCTCAGCGGGGTGGGAGCAGTACTTC.

The rearrangement joins TRBV5-8 to TRBJ2-1, with a tentative D call TRBD1 (6 bases). Per the germline V gene, CDR1 is SGHTS and CDR2 is YDEGEE. CDR3 length equals 13 residues. V lost 5 bases to trimming and J lost 9 bases, with 15 bases between them. The CDR3 nucleotides read TGTGCCAGCAGGGGGACACCCTTTACTGAGCAGTTCTTC. Its translation: CASRGTPFTEQFF.

This chain links TRBV30 with TRBJ1-2, with D unclear. Trimming stripped 4 bases from V and 8 bases from J, with 14 bases between. The CDR3 has 12 amino acids. From germline, CDR1 is GTSNPN and CDR2 SVGIG (reference sequence). The CDR3 region has the DNA TGTGCCTGGACTGTAGGGTTCGGAGGCTACACCTTC. Its translation is CAWTVGFGGYTF.

The gene calls are TRBV6-6 and TRBJ2-1; D ambiguous. Trimming took 0 bases from V and 6 from J, leaving 9 bases between them. This CDR3 spans 14 amino acids. Germline values: CDR1 MNHNY, CDR2 SVGAGI (reference sequence). The CDR3 region has the DNA TGTGCCAGCAGTTACTCGAGGACGATCAATGAGCAGTTCTTC. Translated, it gives CASSYSRTINEQFF.

The chain has TRBV11-2 and TRBJ2-4; a weak D match, TRBD2 (6 bases). Trimming stripped 2 bases from V and 4 bases from J, with 15 bases between. CDR3 size: 16 residues. From germline, CDR1 is SGHAT and CDR2 FQNNGV. CDR3 sequence: CASSLLTGTPKNIQYF. For the CDR3, the DNA is TGTGCCAGCAGCTTACTAACCGGGACTCCAAAAAACATTCAGTACTTC.

This clone was counted a few times. This chain uses TRBV4-1 with TRBJ2-4; TRBD2 matches 11 bases. V shed 2 bases, J shed 7 bases, and the junction held 4 bases outside the gene matches. There are 15 residues in the CDR3. Looked up from germline, CDR1 is MGHRA and CDR2 is YSYEKL. In nucleotides, the CDR3 is TGCGCCAGCAGCCAATGGGGACTAGCGGAGAACATTCAGTACTTC. Residues: CASSQWGLAENIQYF.

The CDR3: CASSLWGNTEAFF. The CDR3 DNA is TGTGCCAGCAGTTTATGGGGGAACACTGAAGCTTTCTTT. This sequence joins TRBV28 and TRBJ1-1, with D unresolved. V dropped 0 bases and J dropped 1 base, with 3 bases sitting between them. This CDR3 has 13 residues. The V gene's germline CDR1 is MDHEN and CDR2 SYDVKM.

The chain links TRBV9 to TRBJ2-5, with D maybe TRBD2 (7 bases). Germline values: CDR1 SGDLS, CDR2 YYNGEE. This CDR3 contains 17 residues. Trimming left V 3 bases short and J 0 bases short, with 18 bases between. The CDR3: CASSEEGEGWYQETQYF. The CDR3 DNA reads TGTGCCAGCAGCGAGGAGGGGGAGGGTTGGTACCAAGAGACCCAGTACTTC.

A remark on this clone: At one boundary the junction diverges from the germline segment, which might be a read error. The chain links TRBV30 to TRBJ1-4; no firm D call. The germline V gene encodes CDR1 GTSNPN and CDR2 SVGIG (reference sequence). The CDR3 has 14 residues. CDR3 in amino acids: CACSLAPVNEQLFF. In nucleotides, the CDR3 is TGTGCCTGCTCCCTCGCGCCCGTTAATGAACAACTGTTTTTT.

The chain joins TRBV27 to TRBJ2-1; D is unresolved. Germline CDR1 MNHEY, CDR2 SMNVEV (reference sequence). Trimming shortened V by 5 bases and J by 8 bases, and 16 bases separated the two germline ends. The CDR3 is 14 residues long. CDR3 loop: CASSRYGPEYEQFF. The CDR3, as DNA: TGTGCCAGCAGTCGATACGGACCAGAGTATGAGCAGTTCTTC.

The chain joins TRBV7-2 to TRBJ2-1; 8 nucleotides match TRBD1. Germline V CDR1 and CDR2: SGHTA, FQGNSA. V lost 5 bases to trimming and J lost 3 bases; unmatched junction nucleotides: 6. This CDR3 spans 15 amino acids. The CDR3 spells CASSRDRGDYNEQFF. Here the CDR3 DNA reads TGTGCCAGCAGCAGAGACAGGGGAGACTACAATGAGCAGTTCTTC.

The rearrangement links TRBV5-1 to TRBJ2-3, with TRBD1 as a possible D gene (5 bases). The CDR3 is made up of 15 amino acids. The V gene's germline CDR1 is SGHRS and CDR2 YFSETQ. V shed 2 bases and J shed 2 bases, with 12 bases lying between them. This CDR3 reads CASSFSGQPTDTQYF. In DNA, the CDR3 is TGCGCCAGCAGCTTTTCAGGGCAGCCCACAGATACGCAGTATTTT.

This chain uses TRBV7-8 with TRBJ2-7; TRBD1 aligns across 7 bases. Germline loops: CDR1 SGHVS, CDR2 FQNEAQ. The CDR3 extends over 14 amino acids. Germline trimming cut 1 base from V and 6 bases from J; bases unmatched to any gene: 6. The CDR3 DNA follows: TGTGCCAGCAGCTTAGTCGACAGGGCGCGCGAGCAGTACTTC. The encoded protein is CASSLVDRAREQYF. The full variable domain, its missing parts supplied by reference TRBV7-8 and TRBJ2-7, is GAGVSQSPRYKVAKRGQDVALRCDPISGHVSLFWYQQALGQGPEFLTYFQNEAQLDKSGLPSDRFFAERPEGSVSTLKIQRTQQEDSAVYLCASSLVDRAREQYFGPGTRLTVT.

The chain combines TRBV5-1 with TRBJ1-2; D remains ambiguous. Germline V gene lookup returns CDR1 SGHRS and CDR2 YFSETQ. The CDR3 runs 13 residues. V lost 0 bases and J lost 4, with 7 bases in between. The DNA for the CDR3 is TGCGCCAGCAGCTTGGACAGCCTCTATGGCTACACCTTC. This codes for CASSLDSLYGYTF.

The chain has TRBV28 and TRBJ1-1, with D uncertain. Trimming removed 6 bases at V and 3 bases at J, with 14 bases between. The V gene's germline CDR1 is MDHEN and CDR2 SYDVKM. This CDR3 is built from 14 residues. CDR3 sequence (DNA): TGTGCCAGCAGCCCCCGACGGAGGGACACTGAAGCTTTCTTT. Its protein is CASSPRRRDTEAFF.

This rearrangement joins TRBV5-1 to TRBJ2-3, with TRBD2 matching 9 bases. The CDR3 contains 16 residues. V was clipped by 0 bases and J by 1 base; unmatched bases: 3. Germline V gives CDR1 SGHRS, CDR2 YFSETQ. CDR3 loop: CASSLVGGRGTDTQYF. In DNA, the CDR3 is TGCGCCAGCAGCTTGGTGGGCGGGAGGGGCACAGATACGCAGTATTTT.

In this sample, this clone turned up once. The chain combines TRBV5-1 with TRBJ2-2, with a possible D match to TRBD1 (6 bases). Germline V lookup: CDR1 SGHRS, CDR2 YFSETQ. Trimming cost V 2 bases and J 7 bases, with 12 bases left between them. The CDR3 totals 14 residues. The CDR3 sequence: CASSLQGPVGELFF. DNA of the CDR3: TGCGCCAGCAGCTTACAGGGACCGGTCGGGGAGCTGTTTTTT.